The rows below give T cell receptor beta chains drawn from one sample of a study of CD8+CD57+ T cells in acquired aplastic anemia. One entry per CDR3 protein, called by TCRdb with MiXCR from the reads. The data contain some 150,000 distinct CDR3 sequences, around half of them singletons. Specimen: sorted CD4+, CD8+, or CD8+CD57+ T cells (not recorded which) from PBMCs. These TCRs come from a human donor with aplastic anemia. Each CDR3 is given with its conserved first and last residue. Each record gives: clone size, D gene, J gene, V gene, CDR3 protein, CDR3 DNA. A D gene is named only where the DNA matches it firmly. Clone size, where shown, is once, few, many, or a class for clones that have expanded.

abundance: -
d_gene: -
j_gene: TRBJ1-2
v_gene: TRBV27
CDR3aa: CASSVRARGGYTF
CDR3nt: TGTGCCAGCAGTGTCCGCGCCAGGGGCGGCTACACCTTC

abundance: once
d_gene: -
j_gene: TRBJ1-3
v_gene: TRBV5-1
CDR3aa: CASSKQGLDGNTIYF
CDR3nt: TGCGCCAGCAGCAAACAGGGCCTCGACGGAAACACCATATATTTT

abundance: -
d_gene: TRBD2
j_gene: TRBJ2-7
v_gene: TRBV6-5
CDR3aa: CASSYGATQRGIYEQYF
CDR3nt: TGTGCCAGCAGTTACGGGGCCACCCAGCGGGGGATCTACGAGCAGTACTTC

abundance: few
d_gene: -
j_gene: TRBJ2-3
v_gene: TRBV18
CDR3aa: CASSPAFTDTQYF
CDR3nt: TGTGCCAGCTCACCAGCTTTCACAGATACGCAGTATTTT

abundance: few
d_gene: -
j_gene: TRBJ1-1
v_gene: TRBV10-3
CDR3aa: CAIKDRTSTEAFF
CDR3nt: TGTGCCATCAAGGACAGAACGAGCACTGAAGCCTTCTTT

abundance: -
d_gene: TRBD2
j_gene: TRBJ2-1
v_gene: TRBV24-1
CDR3aa: CASSVGTSGWHEQFF
CDR3nt: TGTGCCAGCAGCGTAGGAACTAGCGGGTGGCATGAGCAGTTCTTC

abundance: few
d_gene: -
j_gene: TRBJ2-7
v_gene: TRBV20-1
CDR3aa: CSASRFRYEQYF
CDR3nt: TGCAGTGCTTCTAGATTCCGGTACGAGCAGTACTTC

abundance: -
d_gene: -
j_gene: TRBJ1-4
v_gene: TRBV9
CDR3aa: CASSAKDRTNEKLFF
CDR3nt: TGTGCCAGCAGCGCCAAGGACAGAACTAATGAAAAACTGTTTTTT

abundance: many
d_gene: TRBD2
j_gene: TRBJ2-1
v_gene: TRBV10-3
CDR3aa: CASGLAGANEQFF
CDR3nt: TGTGCCAGCGGACTAGCGGGGGCCAATGAGCAGTTCTTC

abundance: many
d_gene: -
j_gene: TRBJ1-3
v_gene: TRBV14
CDR3aa: CASSPPRRQGNTIYF
CDR3nt: TGTGCCAGCAGCCCCCCACGGCGGCAGGGGAACACCATATATTTT

abundance: many
d_gene: TRBD2
j_gene: TRBJ2-7
v_gene: TRBV19
CDR3aa: CASSQLAGVSYEQYF
CDR3nt: TGTGCCAGTAGCCAACTAGCGGGGGTCTCCTACGAGCAGTACTTC

abundance: -
d_gene: -
j_gene: TRBJ2-5
v_gene: TRBV2
CDR3aa: CASSEALEIETQYF
CDR3nt: TGTGCCAGCAGTGAAGCACTAGAAATCGAGACCCAGTACTTC

abundance: many
d_gene: -
j_gene: TRBJ1-2
v_gene: TRBV6-5
CDR3aa: CASRRTSGWGYTF
CDR3nt: TGTGCCAGCCGGCGTACTTCAGGGTGGGGCTACACCTTC

abundance: -
d_gene: TRBD2
j_gene: TRBJ2-6
v_gene: TRBV15
CDR3aa: CATSLRGSGANVLTF
CDR3nt: TGTGCCACCAGCTTGCGGGGGTCTGGGGCCAACGTCCTGACTTTC

abundance: once
d_gene: -
j_gene: TRBJ2-2
v_gene: TRBV7-9
CDR3aa: CASSGQNTGELFF
CDR3nt: TGTGCCAGCAGCGGACAGAACACCGGGGAGCTGTTTTTT

abundance: -
d_gene: -
j_gene: TRBJ2-2
v_gene: TRBV12-3/TRBV12-4
CDR3aa: CATAGTYTGELFF
CDR3nt: TGTGCCACCGCGGGGACATACACCGGGGAGCTGTTTTTT

abundance: once
d_gene: TRBD2
j_gene: TRBJ2-7
v_gene: TRBV29-1
CDR3aa: CSVLTAGEPHEQYF
CDR3nt: TGCAGCGTTCTAACGGCGGGGGAGCCCCACGAGCAGTACTTC

abundance: many
d_gene: -
j_gene: TRBJ2-7
v_gene: TRBV20-1
CDR3aa: CSGESSYEQYF
CDR3nt: TGCAGTGGGGAGAGCTCCTACGAGCAGTACTTC

abundance: many
d_gene: TRBD1
j_gene: TRBJ2-7
v_gene: TRBV5-6
CDR3aa: CASSLKGTGGGYEQYF
CDR3nt: TGTGCCAGCAGCTTGAAAGGGACAGGGGGAGGCTACGAGCAGTACTTC

abundance: -
d_gene: -
j_gene: TRBJ1-1
v_gene: TRBV2
CDR3aa: CASSDPGREAFF
CDR3nt: TGTGCCAGCAGTGACCCCGGCAGGGAAGCTTTCTTT

abundance: -
d_gene: -
j_gene: TRBJ1-2
v_gene: TRBV14
CDR3aa: CASSSSGAGGYTF
CDR3nt: TGTGCCAGCAGCTCATCAGGGGCGGGTGGCTACACCTTC

abundance: many
d_gene: TRBD2
j_gene: TRBJ2-3
v_gene: TRBV24-1
CDR3aa: CATSDSRAGGTDTQYF
CDR3nt: TGTGCCACCAGTGATAGCCGAGCGGGGGGCACAGATACGCAGTATTTT

abundance: few
d_gene: TRBD2
j_gene: TRBJ2-1
v_gene: TRBV27
CDR3aa: CASSSPGLALDEQFF
CDR3nt: TGTGCCAGCAGTTCTCCGGGACTAGCGTTAGATGAGCAGTTCTTC

abundance: many
d_gene: -
j_gene: TRBJ1-5
v_gene: TRBV20-1
CDR3aa: CSATQEFNQPQHF
CDR3nt: TGCAGTGCTACACAGGAGTTTAATCAGCCCCAGCATTTT

abundance: many
d_gene: TRBD2
j_gene: TRBJ2-2
v_gene: TRBV20-1
CDR3aa: CSAISGGAGGELFF
CDR3nt: TGCAGTGCCATTAGCGGGGGGGCCGGCGGGGAGCTGTTTTTT

abundance: few
d_gene: -
j_gene: TRBJ2-7
v_gene: TRBV9
CDR3aa: CASSVAPAYSYEQYF
CDR3nt: TGTGCCAGCAGCGTAGCGCCAGCCTACTCCTACGAGCAGTACTTC

abundance: -
d_gene: -
j_gene: TRBJ2-7
v_gene: TRBV20-1
CDR3aa: CSARDPATQYEQYF
CDR3nt: TGCAGTGCTAGAGATCCAGCGACTCAGTACGAGCAGTACTTC

abundance: -
d_gene: -
j_gene: TRBJ1-5
v_gene: TRBV19
CDR3aa: CASSMRDQPQHF
CDR3nt: TGTGCCAGTAGTATGAGGGATCAGCCCCAGCATTTT

abundance: many
d_gene: TRBD1
j_gene: TRBJ1-2
v_gene: TRBV20-1
CDR3aa: CSAQSGTGYGYTF
CDR3nt: TGCAGTGCCCAATCCGGGACAGGCTATGGCTACACCTTC

abundance: -
d_gene: -
j_gene: TRBJ2-3
v_gene: TRBV10-2
CDR3aa: CATSPGESQLTQCF
CDR3nt: TGCGCCACCTCCCCCGGGGAATCACAACTTACGCAGTGTTTT

abundance: -
d_gene: TRBD2
j_gene: TRBJ2-2
v_gene: TRBV2
CDR3aa: CASGTRKGTGELFF
CDR3nt: TGTGCCTCCGGGACTAGGAAAGGCACCGGGGAGCTGTTTTTT

abundance: many
d_gene: TRBD2
j_gene: TRBJ2-3
v_gene: TRBV14
CDR3aa: CASSATSGGHVTQYF
CDR3nt: TGTGCCAGCAGCGCGACTAGCGGGGGCCACGTTACGCAGTATTTT

abundance: -
d_gene: TRBD2
j_gene: TRBJ2-3
v_gene: TRBV5-4
CDR3aa: CASSLTSGGAADTQYF
CDR3nt: TGTGCCAGCAGCTTGACTAGCGGGGGAGCCGCAGATACGCAGTATTTT

abundance: -
d_gene: -
j_gene: TRBJ2-7
v_gene: TRBV20-1
CDR3aa: CSATTSGLHEQYF
CDR3nt: TGCAGTGCCACGACCAGCGGGTTACACGAGCAGTACTTC

abundance: -
d_gene: -
j_gene: TRBJ2-6
v_gene: TRBV29-1
CDR3aa: CSVLPLDLSGANVLTF
CDR3nt: TGCAGCGTTCTCCCTCTAGACCTGTCTGGGGCCAACGTCCTGACTTTC